The T cell receptor (beta chain) described here comes from a study of shared clonotypes between healthy human individuals. On the study more broadly: CD4 naive and CD4 memory each took three plates per donor, while CD8 naive took two and CD8 memory one.

Generated by immunoSEQ multiplex PCR, the TCRdb table keeps only in-frame clones and is missing some. The repertoire consists of under 130,000 clones, with 67% occurring once and the leading ten covering approximately 23%. Looked up from germline, CDR1 is SGHVS and CDR2 is FNYEAQ. Trimming took off 5 bases at V and 0 bases at J, with 15 bases between the two ends. The CDR3 length is 16 residues. V gene TRBV7-6 combines with J gene TRBJ2-3; D possibly corresponds to TRBD2 (6 bases). The clonotype comes from a woman aged 30 to 39 in good health. Material for sequencing was memory CD8+ T cells sorted from blood. Indicated subset: CD45RO+ cells pooled with CCR7-negative TemRA cells. The CDR3 sequence: CASSPPWEASTDTQYF. CDR3 bases: TGTGCCAGCAGCCCCCCCTGGGAGGCTAGCACAGATACGCAGTATTTT.